The next 3 T cell receptor beta chains were all read from a single sample in a study of shared clonotypes between healthy human individuals. Produced via immunoSEQ multiplex PCR; TCRdb's table is partial and in-frame only. The sample yields more than 400,000 clones, about 96% seen once. Sequenced input: naive CD4+ T cells sorted from blood. Documented subset: CD45RA+ positively selected. These receptors were taken from a woman in her 30s in good health.

V usage is TRBV18 and J usage is TRBJ2-5; 11 nucleotides line up with TRBD2. The germline gives CDR1 KGHSH, CDR2 LQKENI. Trimming at V came to 0 bases and at J to 7 bases, leaving 7 bases not matched to a gene. This CDR3 is built from 16 residues. This CDR3 reads CASSPPSSSGRGTQYF. CDR3 nucleotides: TGTGCCAGCTCACCACCGTCGAGTAGCGGGAGGGGGACCCAGTACTTC. The full variable domain, in which reference TRBV18 and TRBJ2-5 provide the parts outside the CDR3, is NAGVMQNPRHLVRRRGQEARLRCSPMKGHSHVYWYRQLPEEGLKFMVYLQKENIIDESGMPKERFSAEFPKEGPSILRIQQVVRGDSAAYFCASSPPSSSGRGTQYFGPGTRLLVL.

This chain uses TRBV5-5 with TRBJ1-5; D remains ambiguous. CDR1 is SGHKS and CDR2 is YYEKEE in the germline V gene (reference sequence). This CDR3 spans 15 amino acids. Trimming cost V 2 bases and J 0 bases, with 9 bases left between them. This chain's CDR3 is CASSFSGNSNQPQHF. CDR3 DNA sequence: TGTGCCAGCAGCTTTAGCGGAAATAGCAATCAGCCCCAGCATTTT.

The V gene is TRBV7-9, the J gene TRBJ2-1; 7 bases line up with TRBD2. This CDR3 is 12 amino acids long. V lost 5 bases and J lost 11; bases outside the gene matches: 6. From germline, CDR1 is SEHNR and CDR2 FQNEAQ (reference sequence). This chain's CDR3 is CASSPSGAQQFF. CDR3 sequence (DNA): TGTGCCAGCAGCCCCAGCGGGGCCCAGCAGTTCTTC.